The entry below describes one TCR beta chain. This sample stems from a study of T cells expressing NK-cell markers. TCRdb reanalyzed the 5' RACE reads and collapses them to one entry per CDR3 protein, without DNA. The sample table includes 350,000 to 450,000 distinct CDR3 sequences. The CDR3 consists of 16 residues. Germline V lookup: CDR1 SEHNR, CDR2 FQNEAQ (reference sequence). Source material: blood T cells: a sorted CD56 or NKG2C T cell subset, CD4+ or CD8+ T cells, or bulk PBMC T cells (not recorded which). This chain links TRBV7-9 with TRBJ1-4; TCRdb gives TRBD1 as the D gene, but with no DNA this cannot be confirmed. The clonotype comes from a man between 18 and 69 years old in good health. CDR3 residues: CASSRGGIATNEKLFF.